A selection of T cell receptor beta chains follows, all from one sample in a study of cytomegalovirus exposure and HLA in healthy donors. Only in-frame clones appear in the TCRdb table, and some are missing; sequencing was by immunoSEQ multiplex PCR. The repertoire consists of over 50,000 clones, with about 80% occurring once and the leading ten covering around 1.7%. Sequencing was performed on PBMCs. The receptors derive from a man between 40 and 49 years old in good health and CMV-seronegative. Each CDR3 is given without its conserved first and last residue.

TRBJ2-1 TRBV2 ASSADNEQF
- TRBV7-8 ASRRTGSYEQY
TRBJ1-1 TRBV28 ASSLRRGQSEAF
TRBJ1-1 TRBV7-8 ASSPDTGNTEAF
TRBJ1-4 TRBV4-3 ASSQSGTAGGEKLF
TRBJ2-2 TRBV30 AWSVGRGRDGELF
TRBJ2-1 TRBV7-2 ASSFDPSGGYNEQF
TRBJ2-7 TRBV7-9 ASSSSGWYEQY
TRBJ2-1 TRBV27 ASSFWRGLNNEHF
TRBJ2-7 TRBV15 ATSREGQGATRD
TRBJ1-5 TRBV4-3 ASSHRADSNQPQH
TRBJ2-2 TRBV7-2 ASTLAGGPGELF
TRBJ1-5 TRBV5-8 ASSSGTGINGNQPQH
TRBJ1-2 TRBV15 ATRDQGNYGYT
TRBJ2-2 TRBV5-1 ASKSGVAANTGELF
TRBJ1-1 TRBV5-5 ASSQQGVPEAF
TRBJ2-5 TRBV11-2 ASSHIKQGMGETQY
TRBJ1-2 TRBV5-1 ASSLEARAGLGGYT
TRBJ2-4 TRBV19 ASSINFGGGSNIQY
TRBJ1-1 TRBV5-6 ASSFWPNTEAF
TRBJ2-3 TRBV6-1 ASSEGGGPTDTQY
TRBJ1-3 TRBV7-9 ASSLAQAGNTIY
TRBJ1-5 TRBV5-4 ASSLQGNGNQPQH
TRBJ2-2 TRBV5-1 ASSSRQGTGGELF
TRBJ1-1 TRBV4-1 ASSPSLGTGEAF
TRBJ1-6 TRBV7-9 ASSPGQDYNSPLH
TRBJ1-2 TRBV19 ATGERQGALGYGYT
TRBJ2-7 TRBV5-1 ASSRQIQGTGYEQY
TRBJ2-5 TRBV29-1 SVDRVGASRQTQY